The clone carrying this T cell receptor beta chain has ten or more counts. This specimen comes from a study of Graves' ophthalmopathy and Graves' hyperthyroidism. Each hyperthyroidism patient was newly diagnosed, with under 2 months' duration, and aged 18 to 65. Ineligible for inclusion were patients with other autoimmune diseases, uncontrolled infections, pregnancy or lactation. Investigators amplified TCR beta CDR3 regions from RNA transcripts. First-round RT-PCR with HTBI primers preceded a second-round multiplex PCR. From the multiplex PCR reads, TCRdb called clonotypes with MiXCR, one entry per CDR3 protein. The sample consists of over a million distinct CDR3 sequences, about two fifths of them appearing once. This TCR was sampled from an adult man with Graves' hyperthyroidism. Specimen: peripheral blood or thyroid tissue (not recorded which).

The CDR3 bases are TGTGCCAGCAGTTACTCGGGGGTAGAGACCCAGTACTTC. It codes for CASSYSGVETQYF. The chain has TRBV6-5 and TRBJ2-5; tentatively, D is TRBD1 or TRBD2 (5 bases each). Per the germline V gene, CDR1 is MNHEY and CDR2 is SVGAGI. V gave up 0 bases and J gave up 4 bases, with 6 bases separating them. The CDR3 length is 13 residues.